Presented here are 22 T cell receptor beta chains from one specimen sequenced in a study of T cell repertoires in cytomegalovirus infection. For these receptors, no antigen is known. One entry per CDR3 protein, called by TCRdb with MiXCR from the reads. The sample includes some 350,000 distinct CDR3 sequences, almost 30% seen only once; the top ten take approximately 20%. This specimen consisted of cultured PBMCs, obtained from culture after CMV antigen stimulation. All receptors derive from a human donor in good health (CMV status not recorded). Some clones in this sample may be carry-over from other donors' samples.

This clonotype was recorded a few times. The chain couples TRBV7-2 to TRBJ2-3, with D uncertain. The CDR3 totals 16 residues. Germline V gives CDR1 SGHTA, CDR2 FQGNSA. Trimming took 1 base from V and 2 from J, leaving 13 bases between them. CDR3 in DNA: TGTGCCAGCAGCTTAGAAGGTGGTCTACCCACAGATACGCAGTATTTT. Translated, it gives CASSLEGGLPTDTQYF. The variable domain in full, completed from reference TRBV7-2 and TRBJ2-3, reads GAGVSQSPSNKVTEKGKDVELRCDPISGHTALYWYRQSLGQGLEFLIYFQGNSAPDKSGLPSDRFSAERTGGSVSTLTIQRTQQEDSAVYLCASSLEGGLPTDTQYFGPGTRLTVL.

This chain uses TRBV2 with TRBJ1-1; TRBD1 agrees at 10 bases. CDR3 size: 14 residues. CDR1 SNHLY and CDR2 FYNNEI come from the germline V gene. The V segment lost 6 bases and the J segment 5 bases; nucleotides outside the gene matches: 6. The CDR3 loop is CASRTGTGVTEAFF. CDR3 coding DNA: TGTGCCAGCAGAACCGGGACAGGGGTTACTGAAGCTTTCTTT.

This clonotype came up a few times. The chain employs TRBV19 and TRBJ2-1, with a weak D call TRBD2 (6 bases). Germline V gene lookup returns CDR1 LNHDA and CDR2 SQIVND (reference sequence). CDR3 size: 15 residues. Trimming removed 4 bases at V and 0 bases at J, with 10 bases between. CDR3: CASSTVEGSYNEQFF. The DNA of the CDR3 is TGTGCCAGTAGTACTGTGGAGGGCTCCTACAATGAGCAGTTCTTC.

The rearrangement uses TRBV6-6 and TRBJ1-4; D unclear. Between the trimmed V and J ends, which lost 8 bases and 8 bases, there was a span of 9 bases. CDR3 length: 11 amino acids. Germline assignment: CDR1 MNHNY and CDR2 SVGAGI (reference sequence). The CDR3 is CASRLTEKLFF. CDR3 in DNA: TGTGCCAGCCGATTGACGGAAAAACTGTTTTTT.

This clonotype has just a few counts. V and J are TRBV10-2 and TRBJ2-3; 8 bases agree with TRBD2. V dropped 4 bases and J dropped 1; count of bases not matched to a gene: 7. Germline CDR1 WSHSY, CDR2 SAAADI. This CDR3 has 16 amino acids. The CDR3 spells CASSVGASGRTDTQYF. The CDR3, as DNA: TGCGCCAGCAGTGTTGGGGCTAGCGGGCGCACAGATACGCAGTATTTT.

V usage is TRBV20-1 and J usage is TRBJ1-5; D unresolved. CDR1 is DFQATT, CDR2 SNEGSKA, per germline (reference sequence). Trimming shortened V by 6 bases and J by 1 base, and 13 bases separated the two germline ends. CDR3 size: 14 residues. As DNA, the CDR3 is TGCAGTGCCTCTGACTCCTTGAGCAATCAGCCCCAGCATTTT. Amino acid sequence: CSASDSLSNQPQHF.

This rearrangement joins TRBV7-6 to TRBJ2-7; D gene uncertain. The germline gives CDR1 SGHVS, CDR2 FNYEAQ. Between the trimmed V and J ends, which lost 2 bases and 6 bases, there was a span of 11 bases. This CDR3 region has 13 residues. CDR3 residues: CASSLSWIGEQYF. Here the CDR3 DNA reads TGTGCCAGCAGCTTATCATGGATCGGCGAGCAGTACTTC.

The chain recombines TRBV7-2 with TRBJ2-1; no clear D. The CDR3 contains 14 residues. Germline values: CDR1 SGHTA, CDR2 FQGNSA. Trimming took 2 bases from V and 7 from J, leaving 12 bases between them. The CDR3 DNA reads as TGTGCCAGCAGCTTATCTAGGTCGAGTAATGAGCAGTTCTTC. Protein product: CASSLSRSSNEQFF.

This clonotype turned up a few times. A much bigger clone sits one base away, suggesting this may be a read error. The chain has TRBV5-6 and TRBJ2-7; a possible D gene is TRBD1 (5 bases). V was clipped by 3 bases and J by 2 bases, with 6 bases between them. The length of the CDR3 is 12 residues. CDR1 and CDR2 (germline): SGHDT, YYEEEE. In DNA form, the CDR3 reads TGTGCCAGCAGCTCGGACACCTACGAGCAGTACTTC. It specifies CASSSDTYEQYF.

This chain connects TRBV6-6 to TRBJ2-7; possible D gene TRBD2, 6 bases. Germline V gives CDR1 MNHNY, CDR2 SVGAGI (reference sequence). V was pared by 5 bases and J by 6 bases, with 20 bases between. There are 15 residues in the CDR3. The CDR3 spells CASSTHRDSLGEQYF. In DNA, the CDR3 is TGTGCCAGCAGTACACACCGGGACTCTCTGGGCGAGCAGTACTTC.

The V call is TRBV7-2, the J call TRBJ2-5; D is undetermined. The CDR3 spans 13 residues. CDR1 and CDR2 (germline): SGHTA, FQGNSA. Trimming removed 7 bases at V and 5 bases at J, with 14 bases between. The CDR3 here is CASTSLRAETQYF. Written as DNA, the CDR3 is TGTGCCAGCACCTCTCTAAGGGCGGAGACCCAGTACTTC.

The V and J genes are TRBV20-1 and TRBJ1-1; D is unclear. The CDR3 loop spans 12 amino acids. The germline CDR1 and CDR2 sequences are DFQATT and SNEGSKA (reference sequence). V was trimmed by 5 bases and J by 7 bases, leaving 14 bases between them. The chain's CDR3 is CSAPSGVFEAFF. CDR3 bases: TGCAGTGCTCCCAGTGGGGTGTTTGAAGCTTTCTTT.

This clonotype was detected many times. The genes are TRBV12-3 or TRBV12-4 and TRBJ1-1; D is possibly TRBD1 (5 bases). Trimming left V 6 bases short and J 1 base short, with 12 bases between. CDR3 length equals 14 residues. CDR3 nucleotide sequence: TGTGCCAGCAGCACGGGACGACGGAACACTGAAGCTTTCTTT. It yields the protein CASSTGRRNTEAFF.

The chain couples TRBV6-1 to TRBJ1-6, with D possibly TRBD1 on 5 matching bases. Germline CDR1 and CDR2: MNHNS and SASEGT. V lost 3 bases and J lost 9, with 15 bases in between. CDR3 size: 15 residues. The CDR3 loop is CASSDAPGLLSPLHF. The CDR3 region has the DNA TGTGCCAGCAGTGACGCTCCGGGGCTTCTTTCACCCCTCCACTTT.

The CDR3 spells CASSLGARTEAFF. Here the CDR3 DNA reads TGTGCCAGCAGCTTGGGGGCACGGACTGAAGCTTTCTTT. The J gene is TRBJ1-1, the V gene TRBV5-6; D gene ambiguous. V lost 0 bases to trimming and J lost 5 bases, with 8 bases between them. The germline V gene encodes CDR1 SGHDT and CDR2 YYEEEE. The CDR3 extends over 13 amino acids.

The chain has TRBV28 and TRBJ1-5; TRBD1 is a possible D gene (6 bases). Germline V gives CDR1 MDHEN, CDR2 SYDVKM. This CDR3 has 14 residues. The V end lost 4 bases, the J end lost 4 bases, and 11 bases lay between the germline ends. Written as DNA, the CDR3 is TGTGCCAGCAGTTCATGGACAGCAAATCAGCCCCAGCATTTT. It translates to CASSSWTANQPQHF.

This clonotype occurred a few times. The chain uses TRBV20-1 and TRBJ1-5; TRBD1 might be the D (5 bases). This CDR3 is 14 amino acids long. Germline V gene sequence: CDR1 DFQATT, CDR2 SNEGSKA (reference sequence). With 6 bases removed from V and 3 bases from J, the gap between germline ends came to 15 bases. In nucleotides, the CDR3 is TGCAGTGCCACGGGACCTCGGGACAATCAGCCCCAGCATTTT. It translates to CSATGPRDNQPQHF.

This clonotype has just a few counts. The V and J genes are TRBV19 and TRBJ1-2; unclear D gene. The CDR3 has 10 amino acids. Germline V gene sequence: CDR1 LNHDA, CDR2 SQIVND (reference sequence). Trimming shortened V by 10 bases and J by 2 bases, and 5 bases separated the two germline ends. The CDR3 spells CATHNYGYTF. CDR3 nucleotide sequence: TGTGCCACCCACAACTATGGCTACACCTTC.

This clonotype was observed at least ten times. The chain uses TRBV10-2 and TRBJ2-5, with D maybe TRBD1 (5 bases). The CDR3 is made up of 14 amino acids. The V gene's germline CDR1 is WSHSY and CDR2 SAAADI. V lost 0 bases and J 1 base, leaving 6 bases between the germline ends. The CDR3 sequence is CASSESRGQETQYF. The CDR3 DNA reads TGCGCCAGCAGTGAGTCAAGGGGCCAAGAGACCCAGTACTTC.

This rearrangement joins TRBV7-3 to TRBJ2-5, with D possibly being TRBD2 (7 bases). The CDR3 is 15 residues long. V was trimmed by 3 bases and J by 5 bases, leaving 16 bases between them. The germline V gene encodes CDR1 SGHTA and CDR2 FQGTGA. The CDR3 reads CASSLGGGSSETQYF. The CDR3 DNA reads TGTGCCAGCAGCTTGGGGGGCGGGAGTAGTGAGACCCAGTACTTC.

This clonotype appeared a few times. This chain uses TRBV6-6 with TRBJ2-3, with D possibly matching TRBD1 (7 bases). The CDR3 runs to 16 residues. V lost 5 bases, J lost 3 bases, and 18 bases lay in between. Germline V lookup: CDR1 MNHNY, CDR2 SVGAGI (reference sequence). The CDR3 loop is CASSAGQFFSTDTQYF. The CDR3 DNA follows: TGTGCCAGCAGTGCGGGACAGTTTTTCTCAACAGATACGCAGTATTTT.

In this sample, this clonotype turned up many times. The chain combines TRBV7-6 with TRBJ2-5; 13 bases map to TRBD2. The CDR3 extends over 17 amino acids. The trim removed 1 base at V and 4 bases at J, leaving 6 bases unmatched. Germline loops: CDR1 SGHVS, CDR2 FNYEAQ. CDR3 nucleotide sequence: TGTGCCAGCAGCTTAGGGGTGACTAGCGGGAGGTCAGAGACCCAGTACTTC. It translates to CASSLGVTSGRSETQYF.